Below are 25 T cell receptor beta chains sequenced from a single sample in a study of vaccination and CD4 T cells after COVID-19. Which antigens these TCRs recognize remains unknown. The Oncomine TCR Beta short-read assay was applied to DNA of cultured CD4+ T cells. TCRdb analysed the PCR reads with MiXCR anew, one entry per CDR3 protein. The sample yields approximately 9,900 distinct CDR3 sequences, roughly half seen once. Treatment described: roughly 11-day PBMC culture with coronavirus spike peptide pools or control peptides (ViraFEST assay). The sequencing input was CD4+ T cells from blood, cultured in vitro. These TCRs come from a human donor who had recovered from COVID-19.

The chain links TRBV5-4 to TRBJ2-5; D gene ambiguous. CDR3 length: 13 amino acids. The V end lost 4 bases, the J end lost 2 bases, and 9 bases lay between the germline ends. Germline CDR1 SGHNT, CDR2 YYREEE (reference sequence). CDR3 nucleotides: TGTGCCAGCAGCCGAGGCCGGCAAGAGACCCAGTACTTC. Translated: CASSRGRQETQYF.

The V and J genes are TRBV27 and TRBJ1-1; perhaps TRBD1 as D (5 bases). This CDR3 is 14 amino acids long. Germline V CDR1 and CDR2: MNHEY, SMNVEV (reference sequence). V was trimmed by 3 bases and J by 3 bases, leaving 11 bases between them. The CDR3 coding sequence is TGTGCCAGCAGTTTTCGGGGGAGGGACACTGAAGCTTTCTTT. Amino acids: CASSFRGRDTEAFF.

The rearrangement joins TRBV12-3 or TRBV12-4 to TRBJ2-2; D gene ambiguous. The CDR3 has 14 amino acids. V lost 6 bases and J lost 6, with 14 bases in between. The CDR3 here is CASSPALTAGELFF. Written as DNA, the CDR3 is TGTGCCAGCAGCCCGGCCCTCACCGCCGGGGAGCTGTTTTTT.

The chain links TRBV30 to TRBJ1-1, with D perhaps TRBD1 (6 bases). V lost 4 bases and J 3 bases, leaving 24 bases between the germline ends. Germline CDR1 reads GTSNPN; CDR2 reads SVGIG (reference sequence). The CDR3 is made up of 17 amino acids. As DNA, the CDR3 is TGTGCCTGGATAGTTAACTTCCCCGGACAGCGGGACACTGAAGCTTTCTTT. Translated: CAWIVNFPGQRDTEAFF.

The rearrangement joins TRBV7-3 to TRBJ1-2; TRBD1 is a possible D gene (6 bases). V lost 3 bases, J lost 6 bases, and 17 bases lay in between. In germline, CDR1 is SGHTA, CDR2 FQGTGA. This CDR3 has 15 residues. CDR3 protein: CASSLAVGGFNGYTF. The CDR3 nucleotides are TGTGCCAGCAGCTTGGCCGTCGGGGGCTTTAATGGCTACACCTTC.

The chain combines TRBV5-4 with TRBJ2-5; D perhaps matches TRBD1 (6 bases). Deletions cut 8 bases from V and 3 bases from J, with 14 bases between. This CDR3 spans 13 amino acids. The germline V gene encodes CDR1 SGHNT and CDR2 YYREEE (reference sequence). CDR3 nucleotides: TGTGCCAGTGGCAGGGGTCGTGAAGAGACCCAGTACTTC. This translates into CASGRGREETQYF. The full variable domain, with the rest looked up from reference TRBV5-4 and TRBJ2-5, is ETGVTQSPTHLIKTRGQQVTLRCSSQSGHNTVSWYQQALGQGPQFIFQYYREEENGRGNFPPRFSGLQFPNYSSELNVNALELDDSALYLCASGRGREETQYFGPGTRLLVL.

The V and J genes are TRBV7-9 and TRBJ2-1, with unresolved D. From germline, CDR1 is SEHNR and CDR2 FQNEAQ (reference sequence). This CDR3 has 15 amino acids. V was clipped by 5 bases and J by 1 base, with 12 bases between them. The CDR3 DNA is TGTGCCAGCAGCGGACCACCCCTTTCCTACAATGAGCAGTTCTTC. Translated, it gives CASSGPPLSYNEQFF.

V and J are TRBV7-8 and TRBJ2-3; tentative D call: TRBD2 (6 bases). Germline loops: CDR1 SGHVS, CDR2 FQNEAQ. Trimming pared 1 base from V and 3 bases from J, leaving 14 bases between. This CDR3 is built from 16 residues. The CDR3 coding sequence is TGTGCCAGCAGCTTAGGGCCAGCGGGTAGAACAGATACGCAGTATTTT. Translated: CASSLGPAGRTDTQYF.

The gene calls are TRBV18 and TRBJ2-1, with a tentative D call TRBD2 (7 bases). Trimming shortened V by 3 bases and J by 9 bases, and 12 bases separated the two germline ends. This CDR3 is 13 amino acids long. In germline, CDR1 is KGHSH, CDR2 LQKENI. For the CDR3, the DNA is TGTGCCAGCTCACCGGGGGGGCAGGCTGAGCAGTTCTTC. This gives the protein CASSPGGQAEQFF.

The chain employs TRBV12-3 or TRBV12-4 and TRBJ1-1; unclear D gene. The CDR3 sequence is 17 residues long. The V end was cut by 3 bases, the J end by 3 bases, with 20 bases between. The CDR3 DNA is TGTGCCAGCAGTTTTTCGCTAATGTCGTCCCCCGACACTGAAGCTTTCTTT. Translation gives CASSFSLMSSPDTEAFF.

V gene TRBV7-6 combines with J gene TRBJ1-5, with D possibly being TRBD1 (5 bases). Trimming removed 1 base at V and 0 bases at J, with 10 bases between. The CDR3 loop spans 16 amino acids. Per the germline V gene, CDR1 is SGHVS and CDR2 is FNYEAQ. The CDR3 sequence is CASSLGTGDSNQPQHF. CDR3 sequence (DNA): TGTGCCAGCAGCTTAGGAACGGGGGATAGCAATCAGCCCCAGCATTTT.

This clonotype was detected only a few times. The chain is built from TRBV10-3 and TRBJ1-5, with no clear D. Germline CDR1 and CDR2: ENHRY and SYGVKD. Trimming removed 6 bases at V and 5 bases at J, with 11 bases between. The CDR3 has 13 residues. CDR3 residues: CAIRRASDQPQHF. The CDR3 DNA sequence: TGTGCCATCAGACGGGCTTCCGATCAGCCCCAGCATTTT.

This clonotype has only a few counts. The V call is TRBV20-1, the J call TRBJ1-2; D is unclear. The V end lost 7 bases, the J end lost 3 bases, and 15 bases lay between the germline ends. Per germline, CDR1 DFQATT and CDR2 SNEGSKA (reference sequence). This CDR3 is 13 amino acids long. The CDR3 region is CSVWVPGYYGYTF. The CDR3 DNA sequence: TGCAGTGTTTGGGTCCCCGGCTACTATGGCTACACCTTC.

The V and J genes are TRBV7-9 and TRBJ2-2, with TRBD1 identical over 7 bases. The germline V gene encodes CDR1 SEHNR and CDR2 FQNEAQ (reference sequence). The CDR3 contains 18 residues. The V segment lost 0 bases and the J segment 0 bases; nucleotides outside the gene matches: 7. For the CDR3, the DNA is TGTGCCAGCAGCTTAGCTAGGGGGCGGAGCACGAACACCGGGGAGCTGTTTTTT. The encoded protein is CASSLARGRSTNTGELFF. The variable domain in full, completed from reference TRBV7-9 and TRBJ2-2, reads DTGVSQNPRHKITKRGQNVTFRCDPISEHNRLYWYRQTLGQGPEFLTYFQNEAQLEKSRLLSDRFSAERPKGSFSTLEIQRTEQGDSAMYLCASSLARGRSTNTGELFFGEGSRLTVL.

A few counts support this clonotype. The gene calls are TRBV7-3 and TRBJ2-7, with TRBD2 matching 7 bases. V was clipped by 1 base and J by 0 bases; unmatched bases: 3. Germline V gene sequence: CDR1 SGHTA, CDR2 FQGTGA. There are 15 residues in the CDR3. The CDR3 reads CASSLMAGVSYEQYF. The CDR3 DNA sequence: TGTGCCAGCAGCTTAATGGCGGGGGTCTCCTACGAGCAGTACTTC.

This chain connects TRBV11-2 to TRBJ2-7; 12 bases fit TRBD2. J was trimmed by 2 bases and V by 6 bases; bases with no gene match: 2. The length of the CDR3 is 14 residues. Germline V CDR1 and CDR2: SGHAT, FQNNGV. CDR3 in DNA: TGTGCCAGCAGGCGACTAGCGGGAGCCTACGAGCAGTACTTC. This gives the protein CASRRLAGAYEQYF.

In this sample, this clonotype turned up a few times. The chain recombines TRBV11-2 with TRBJ1-2, with TRBD1 as a possible D gene (6 bases). V dropped 4 bases and J dropped 6 bases, with 12 bases sitting between them. CDR3 length: 13 residues. Germline V CDR1 and CDR2: SGHAT, FQNNGV. CDR3 in DNA: TGTGCCAGCAGCTCACGGGGGGCGCATGGCTACACCTTC. Translating gives CASSSRGAHGYTF.

The rearrangement uses TRBV30 and TRBJ2-7, with D hard to call. CDR3 length equals 11 residues. V was shortened by 3 bases and J by 5 bases, with 8 bases between the two germline ends. Germline lookup yields CDR1 GTSNPN and CDR2 SVGIG (reference sequence). CDR3 residues: CAWSERDEQYF. The CDR3 DNA is TGTGCCTGGAGCGAGCGAGACGAGCAGTACTTC. The full variable domain, in which reference TRBV30 and TRBJ2-7 provide the parts outside the CDR3, is SQTIHQWPATLVQPVGSPLSLECTVEGTSNPNLYWYRQAAGRGLQLLFYSVGIGQISSEVPQNLSASRPQDRQFILSSKKLLLSDSGFYLCAWSERDEQYFGPGTRLTVT.

The chain uses TRBV20-1 and TRBJ1-2, with D hard to call. V gave up 0 bases and J gave up 1 base, with 12 bases separating them. The CDR3 is 15 residues long. Per germline, CDR1 DFQATT and CDR2 SNEGSKA (reference sequence). CDR3 sequence reads: CSARDEGSRNYGYTF. The CDR3 DNA follows: TGCAGTGCTAGAGATGAGGGAAGCCGTAACTATGGCTACACCTTC.

The gene calls are TRBV27 and TRBJ2-1; 9 bases match TRBD1. CDR3 length: 16 amino acids. Trimming cost V 5 bases and J 5 bases; bases outside gene matches: 10. Germline V gives CDR1 MNHEY, CDR2 SMNVEV (reference sequence). The CDR3 bases are TGTGCCAGCAGTGGCAGTAGGGACAGGGCAAACAATGAGCAGTTCTTC. It is translated as CASSGSRDRANNEQFF.

The chain couples TRBV12-3 or TRBV12-4 to TRBJ2-7, with D tentatively TRBD1 (5 bases). Trimming pared 5 bases from V and 3 bases from J, leaving 20 bases between. The CDR3 is 16 amino acids. The CDR3 spells CASSPPPGLQGYEQYF. CDR3 in DNA: TGTGCCAGCAGTCCACCCCCCGGTCTTCAGGGCTACGAGCAGTACTTC.

This clonotype was seen a few times. The chain has TRBV7-6 and TRBJ2-2, with D unresolved. CDR1 is SGHVS, CDR2 FNYEAQ, per germline. Trimming removed 2 bases at V and 6 bases at J, with 7 bases between. The length of the CDR3 is 13 residues. DNA of the CDR3: TGTGCCAGCAGCTTAATTCGGGCCGGGGAGCTGTTTTTT. It yields the protein CASSLIRAGELFF.

The chain joins TRBV20-1 to TRBJ1-5, with 7 bases fitting TRBD1. V lost 1 base and J lost 7; bases outside the gene matches: 4. Germline values: CDR1 DFQATT, CDR2 SNEGSKA (reference sequence). This CDR3 comprises 13 residues. The CDR3 DNA reads as TGCAGTGCTAGAGGACAGGGAGGCCAGCCCCAGCATTTT. The encoded protein is CSARGQGGQPQHF.

This chain joins TRBV27 and TRBJ1-2; D uncertain. The V gene lost 5 bases and the J gene lost 5 bases, with 21 bases spanning the gap. The CDR3 has 16 residues. Germline V CDR1 and CDR2: MNHEY, SMNVEV (reference sequence). The CDR3, as DNA: TGTGCCAGCAGTAACCCTCTAGGTGGCGCCCGATATGGCTACACCTTC. This codes for CASSNPLGGARYGYTF.

V usage is TRBV9 and J usage is TRBJ2-5, with a tentative D call TRBD2 (5 bases). This CDR3 comprises 13 residues. V was cut by 5 bases and J by 0 bases, with 8 bases left in between. CDR1 and CDR2 (germline): SGDLS, YYNGEE. The CDR3 loop is CASSGGYQETQYF. CDR3 sequence (DNA): TGTGCCAGCAGTGGCGGGTACCAAGAGACCCAGTACTTC.